The rows below give T cell receptor beta chains drawn from one sample of a study of identifying expanded T cells in peripheral blood. TCRdb's copy holds only in-frame clones and misses some; the assay was immunoSEQ multiplex PCR. The sample has under 150,000 clones; about 86% are singletons. Sequencing input: blood. These receptor sequences come from a person between 18 and 69 years old in good health. Each CDR3 is given with its conserved first and last residue.

v_gene	j_gene	len	CDR3aa
TRBV6-5	TRBJ2-7	14	CASSYSQGTYEQYF
TRBV7-2	TRBJ1-2	16	CASSLRLGDRDYGYTF
TRBV6-1	TRBJ1-5	12	CASSATGQPQHF
TRBV6-5	TRBJ1-2	12	CASKTGLGGYTF
TRBV18	TRBJ1-6	16	CASSPGRVREGSPLHF
TRBV19	TRBJ1-5	20	CASSNPGPQGFLNSNQPQHF
TRBV6-5	TRBJ1-4	15	CASSYSEATNEKLFF
TRBV7-6	TRBJ2-1	15	CASTRGTDTDNEQFF
TRBV7-2	TRBJ1-1	14	CASSLRTGNTEAFF
TRBV7-2	TRBJ2-7	16	CASSQGNPGLPYEQYF
TRBV6-5	TRBJ2-7	11	CASTLAGEQYF
TRBV15	TRBJ2-7	17	CATSREGFGKRFYEQYF
TRBV14	TRBJ2-7	15	CASSRGGPFTYEQYF
TRBV7-6	TRBJ2-3	16	CASSLEVSGTTDTQYF
TRBV10-2	TRBJ2-3	14	CASSESRGIDTQYF
TRBV7-8	TRBJ1-1	14	CASSLARQNTEAFF
TRBV9	TRBJ1-1	13	CASSVRGSTEAFF
TRBV29-1	TRBJ2-1	14	CSVEGGKVWNEQFF
TRBV29-1	TRBJ2-3	13	CSVEDPQLHTQYF
TRBV18	TRBJ2-7	14	CASSQSGGAYEQYF
TRBV6-5	TRBJ1-5	13	CASSYRANQPQHF
TRBV9	TRBJ1-6	14	CASSTQGTNSPLHF
TRBV29-1	TRBJ2-1	13	CSVDSGRAFGQFF
TRBV7-9	TRBJ1-6	14	CASSLDSDNSPLHF
TRBV7-2	TRBJ2-7	16	CASSLIGGRTYYEQYF
TRBV6-6	TRBJ2-3	14	CASSRGDDTDTQYF
TRBV2	TRBJ1-2	14	CASSEGGTGPGYTF
TRBV2	TRBJ1-2	11	CASRENYGYTF
TRBV18	TRBJ2-2	14	CASSPGANTGELFF
TRBV2	TRBJ2-1	16	CASSDPGQGGHNEQFF
TRBV5-5	TRBJ2-3	16	CASSLEFLGRADTQYF